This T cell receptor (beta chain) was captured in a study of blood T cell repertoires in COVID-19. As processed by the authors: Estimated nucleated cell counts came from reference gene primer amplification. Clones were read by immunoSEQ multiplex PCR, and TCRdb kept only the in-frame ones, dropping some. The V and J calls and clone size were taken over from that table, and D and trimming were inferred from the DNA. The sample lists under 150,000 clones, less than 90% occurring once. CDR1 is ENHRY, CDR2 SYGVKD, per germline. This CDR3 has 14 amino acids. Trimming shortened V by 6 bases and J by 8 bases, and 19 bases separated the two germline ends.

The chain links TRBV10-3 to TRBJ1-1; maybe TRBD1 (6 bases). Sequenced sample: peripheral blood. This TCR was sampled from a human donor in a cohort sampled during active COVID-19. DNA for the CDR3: TGTGCCATCAGGTCAGGGGCAGAATCAGGAGAAGCTTTCTTT. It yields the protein CAIRSGAESGEAFF.